The 14 T cell receptor beta chains given below trace back to one sample, sequenced in a study of T cell responses to AZD1222 COVID-19 vaccine. Produced via immunoSEQ multiplex PCR; TCRdb's table is partial and in-frame only. Seen here are more than 120,000 clones, 86% observed once, and the top ten hold about 5.4%. The sample here was peripheral blood, taken 28 days after the second AZD1222 dose. Receptors originate from an adult who received the AZD1222 COVID-19 vaccine.

This clone was detected once. The chain joins TRBV10-3 to TRBJ2-5; a weak D match, TRBD1 (5 bases). There are 14 residues in the CDR3. V lost 10 bases and J 0 bases, leaving 15 bases between the germline ends. Germline loops: CDR1 ENHRY, CDR2 SYGVKD. The CDR3 here is CATLKGQNQETQYF. For the CDR3, the DNA is TGTGCCACTCTTAAGGGGCAGAACCAAGAGACCCAGTACTTC.

The genes are TRBV6-5 and TRBJ2-7, with D possibly matching TRBD1 (6 bases). With 9 bases removed from V and 1 base from J, the gap between germline ends came to 16 bases. Germline V gene data show CDR1 as MNHEY and CDR2 as SVGAGI. This CDR3 has 14 amino acids. The CDR3 is CASGFNRESYEQYF. The CDR3 DNA is TGTGCCAGTGGATTTAACAGGGAGTCCTACGAGCAGTACTTC.

The rearrangement uses TRBV7-6 and TRBJ2-2; 9 bases fit TRBD2. The CDR3 has 17 residues. CDR1 and CDR2 from the germline V gene are SGHVS and FNYEAQ. Germline trimming cut 5 bases from V and 5 bases from J; bases unmatched to any gene: 12. CDR3 region: CASSNFRSSGGTGELFF. The CDR3, as DNA: TGTGCCAGCAGCAATTTTCGGAGTAGCGGGGGTACCGGGGAGCTGTTTTTT.

The gene calls are TRBV11-2 and TRBJ2-1; D perhaps matches TRBD2 (6 bases). V shed 1 base and J shed 9 bases, with 10 bases lying between them. The germline V gene has CDR1 SGHAT and CDR2 FQNNGV. This CDR3 spans 13 amino acids. This CDR3 reads CASSLGGVGEQFF. The CDR3 DNA reads as TGTGCCAGCAGCTTAGGCGGGGTTGGTGAGCAGTTCTTC.

This clone was observed a few times. This rearrangement joins TRBV7-9 to TRBJ1-4, with TRBD1 identical over 12 bases. The CDR3 consists of 17 residues. Germline values: CDR1 SEHNR, CDR2 FQNEAQ (reference sequence). V lost 0 bases and J lost 4; bases outside the gene matches: 3. CDR3 sequence: CASSLAGQGAFNEKLFF. The CDR3 nucleotides read TGTGCCAGCAGCTTAGCGGGACAGGGGGCTTTTAATGAAAAACTGTTTTTT.

The chain joins TRBV6-5 to TRBJ2-7, with D possibly being TRBD1 or TRBD2 (6 bases each). V was shortened by 6 bases and J by 0 bases, with 15 bases between the two germline ends. The CDR3 runs to 15 residues. Looked up from germline, CDR1 is MNHEY and CDR2 is SVGAGI. DNA of the CDR3: TGTGCCAGCAGGCCCCCTGGGGGGCTCTCCTACGAGCAGTACTTC. Translating gives CASRPPGGLSYEQYF.

The count of this clone is one. The V and J genes are TRBV2 and TRBJ2-5, with 8 bases aligning to TRBD2. The CDR3 extends over 16 amino acids. Germline CDR1 reads SNHLY; CDR2 reads FYNNEI. J was trimmed by 1 base and V by 3 bases; bases with no gene match: 7. The CDR3 reads CASSDPALAGQETQYF. In DNA, the CDR3 is TGTGCCAGCAGTGATCCTGCGCTAGCGGGCCAAGAGACCCAGTACTTC.

This chain links TRBV11-2 with TRBJ1-1, with 7 bases identical to TRBD1. V shed 2 bases, J shed 8 bases, and the junction held 5 bases outside the gene matches. CDR1 is SGHAT, CDR2 FQNNGV, per germline. This CDR3 is 13 amino acids long. CDR3 coding DNA: TGTGCCAGCAGCTTAAGACAGGGCGCAGAAGCTTTCTTT. Its translation: CASSLRQGAEAFF.

The gene calls are TRBV6-1 and TRBJ1-2; unclear D gene. This CDR3 is 13 amino acids long. Trimming took off 3 bases at V and 2 bases at J, with 7 bases between the two ends. From germline, CDR1 is MNHNS and CDR2 SASEGT. The CDR3 DNA is TGTGCCAGCAGTGATTGGAAAAACTATGGCTACACCTTC. This sequence encodes CASSDWKNYGYTF.

On this clone: One end of the junction fails to match germline, which may point to a read error. V gene TRBV28 combines with J gene TRBJ1-3; D perhaps matches TRBD1 (5 bases). The CDR3 consists of 11 residues. Germline V gene lookup returns CDR1 MDHEN and CDR2 SYDVKM. CDR3 coding DNA: TGTGCCAGCAGTTTCGACAGACTCCTATTCTTT. It is translated as CASSFDRLLFF.

The V gene is TRBV6-4, the J gene TRBJ2-5, with a tentative D call TRBD2 (7 bases). The CDR3 totals 15 residues. Deletions cut 6 bases from V and 4 bases from J, with 18 bases between. Germline lookup yields CDR1 MRHNA and CDR2 SNTAGT. DNA for the CDR3: TGTGCCAGCAGCAGAGAGGGGGGGGGCGGAGAGACCCAGTACTTC. This encodes CASSREGGGGETQYF.

The chain recombines TRBV6-1 with TRBJ1-1; TRBD1 might be the D (6 bases). The germline V gene encodes CDR1 MNHNS and CDR2 SASEGT. Trimming shortened V by 8 bases and J by 1 base, and 14 bases separated the two germline ends. CDR3 length: 14 residues. CDR3 sequence (DNA): TGTGCCAGCCTTCAGGGGACCTCGAACACTGAAGCTTTCTTT. Amino acid sequence: CASLQGTSNTEAFF.

This clone occurred a few times. The rearrangement links TRBV30 to TRBJ2-7, with D tentatively TRBD1 (5 bases). Per germline, CDR1 GTSNPN and CDR2 SVGIG (reference sequence). The V end lost 1 base, the J end lost 7 bases, and 8 bases lay between the germline ends. The CDR3 consists of 11 residues. CDR3 region: CAWSEGLEQYF. The DNA for the CDR3 is TGTGCCTGGAGTGAGGGGTTAGAGCAGTACTTC.

This clone is a singleton in its sample. The rearrangement uses TRBV10-1 and TRBJ2-2, with D hard to call. CDR3 length: 13 residues. Germline CDR1 and CDR2: WNHNN and SYGVQD (reference sequence). Between the trimmed V and J ends, which lost 5 bases and 5 bases, there was a span of 9 bases. DNA of the CDR3: TGCGCCAGCAGTCGGCAGATGACCGGGGAGCTGTTTTTT. Translating it yields CASSRQMTGELFF.